This T cell receptor beta chain was identified during a study of patients and donors after allogeneic stem cell transplantation. One entry per CDR3 protein, called by TCRdb with MiXCR from the RT-PCR reads. The sample consists of about 87,000 distinct CDR3 sequences, less than 5% of them appearing once. This clonotype was recorded at least ten times. The germline gives CDR1 LGHDT, CDR2 YNNKEL (reference sequence). With 1 base removed from V and 10 bases from J, the gap between germline ends came to 5 bases. The length of the CDR3 is 12 residues. This chain connects TRBV3-1 to TRBJ1-6; D is uncertain. Sequencing input: blood, either unsorted or a sorted T cell fraction (not recorded which). This receptor was taken from a human donor who was either an allogeneic HSCT recipient or a stem cell or donor lymphocyte infusion donor (not recorded which). It is not recorded whose cells these are; they may come from a transplant donor. In DNA form, the CDR3 reads TGTGCCAGCAGCCAAGCTCAGTCACCCCTCCACTTT. Protein product: CASSQAQSPLHF.